This TCR beta chain is from a study of T-cell reconstitution after alpha-beta-depleted transplantation in children. This CDR3 has 15 amino acids. J was trimmed by 6 bases and V by 5 bases; bases with no gene match: 10. In germline, CDR1 is MNHEY, CDR2 SMNVEV (reference sequence). This clonotype was detected a few times. Antigen unknown. General study findings and limits: Day-60 TCRbeta diversity that was high in some patients was derived from surviving recipient T cells and thymic progenitors. From newly produced T cells came most of the T-cell counts and diversity one year after transplant. Reported findings indicate that, about two months after transplant, alpha-beta T cells came from several hundred expanded clones, which were derived from non-depleted graft cells.

This sample's TCRbeta library carried unique molecular identifier barcodes. One entry per CDR3 protein, called by TCRdb with MiXCR from the PCR reads. Among approximately 230,000 distinct CDR3 sequences listed, under 30% were seen once. The chain employs TRBV27 and TRBJ1-2; TRBD1 agrees at 9 bases. The TCR originated in a female patient aged 2 to 10 who had a stem cell transplant for congenital amegakaryocytic thrombocytopenia, so the T cells may come from the graft donor. The starting material was PBMCs, mostly from graft donor cells, obtained 360 days after TCRalphabeta/CD19-depleted stem cell transplant. The DNA of the CDR3 is TGTGCCAGCAGTCAACATACAGGGGGCGCGAATGGCTACACCTTC. This translates into CASSQHTGGANGYTF.